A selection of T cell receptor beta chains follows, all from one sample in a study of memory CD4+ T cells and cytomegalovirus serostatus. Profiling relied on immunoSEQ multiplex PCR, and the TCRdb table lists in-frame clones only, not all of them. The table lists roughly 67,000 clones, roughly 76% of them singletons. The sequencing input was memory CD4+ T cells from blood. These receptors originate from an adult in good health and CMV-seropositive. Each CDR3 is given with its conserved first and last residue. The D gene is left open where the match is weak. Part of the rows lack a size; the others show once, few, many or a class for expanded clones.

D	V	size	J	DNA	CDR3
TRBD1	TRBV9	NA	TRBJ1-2	TGTGCCAGCAGCGCTGGAGGGACAGGGGCTAACTATGGCTACACCTTC	CASSAGGTGANYGYTF
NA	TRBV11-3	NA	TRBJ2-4	TGTGCCAGCAGCTTAGGTTCGGCCGAAGGTGACATTCAGTACTTC	CASSLGSAEGDIQYF
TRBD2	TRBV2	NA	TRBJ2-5	TGTGCCAGCAGTGGGACTAGCGGGGCAGAGACCCAGTACTTC	CASSGTSGAETQYF
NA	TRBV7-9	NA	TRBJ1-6	TGTGCCAGCAGCTTAGATGGGGCAGCGCCTAATTCACCCCTCCACTTT	CASSLDGAAPNSPLHF
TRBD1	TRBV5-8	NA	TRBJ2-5	TGTGCCAGCAGCTCGATTGGACAGGTCGCCCTCCAAGAGACCCAGTACTTC	CASSSIGQVALQETQYF
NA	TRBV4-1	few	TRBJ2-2	TGCGCCAGCAGCCGCGACACTAGCACCGGGGAGCTGTTTTTT	CASSRDTSTGELFF
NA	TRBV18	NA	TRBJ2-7	TGTGCCAGCTCAACGCAAACAGGGTCCTACGAGCAGTACTTC	CASSTQTGSYEQYF
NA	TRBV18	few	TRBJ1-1	TGTGCCAGCTCACCTCAGGGCTGGACACTCGAAGCTTTCTTT	CASSPQGWTLEAFF
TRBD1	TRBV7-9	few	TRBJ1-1	TGTGCCAGCAGCTTAGTCCGGACAGGGAACATGAACACTGAAGCTTTCTTT	CASSLVRTGNMNTEAFF
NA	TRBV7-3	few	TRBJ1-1	TGTGCCAGCAGCTCCCTCCCCGGCGTAGGAGCTTTCTTT	CASSSLPGVGAFF
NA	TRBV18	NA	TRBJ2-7	TGTGCCAGCTCACCATTGGGACAAACTACCTACGAGCAGTACTTC	CASSPLGQTTYEQYF
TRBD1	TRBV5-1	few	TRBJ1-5	TGCGCCAGCAGCTCGGCGGGACAGAATCAGCCCCAGCATTTT	CASSSAGQNQPQHF
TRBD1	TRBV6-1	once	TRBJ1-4	TGTGCCAGCAGAGCCCGACAGGGTAATGAAAAACTGTTTTTT	CASRARQGNEKLFF
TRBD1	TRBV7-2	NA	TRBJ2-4	TGTGCCAGCAGCTTAGACAGACAGGGGCAAAACATTCAGTACTTC	CASSLDRQGQNIQYF
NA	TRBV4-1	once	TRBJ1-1	TGCGCCAGCAGCCTTCCCTTGGGGGGCACCACTGAAGCTTTCTTT	CASSLPLGGTTEAFF
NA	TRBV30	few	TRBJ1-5	TGTGCCTGCGCTGCTGGGTGGTCTCAGCCCCAGCATTTT	CACAAGWSQPQHF
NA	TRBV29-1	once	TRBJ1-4	TGCAGCGTTGAATCGGGGCAGGGGAGAGAAAAACTGTTTTTT	CSVESGQGREKLFF
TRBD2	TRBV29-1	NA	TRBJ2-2	TGCAGCGTCGGGAGGGGACCCCCGTTTGCCGGGGAGCTGTTTTTT	CSVGRGPPFAGELFF
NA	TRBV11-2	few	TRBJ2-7	TGTGCCAGCAGCGATCGAGTTAGACTACTTTCCTACGAGCAGTACTTC	CASSDRVRLLSYEQYF
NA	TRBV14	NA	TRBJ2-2	TGTGCCACCGCTACCCGGGGGGCGCGGACCGGGGAGCTGTTTTTT	CATATRGARTGELFF
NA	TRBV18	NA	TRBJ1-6	TGTGCCAGCTCACCACAGAGCTCCTATAATTCACCCCTCCACTTT	CASSPQSSYNSPLHF
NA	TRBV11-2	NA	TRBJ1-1	TGTGCCAGCAGCTTAGTCTCGAACACTGAAGCTTTCTTT	CASSLVSNTEAFF
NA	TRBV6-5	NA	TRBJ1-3	TGTGCCAGCAGCCGGGACTCTGGAAACACCATATATTTT	CASSRDSGNTIYF
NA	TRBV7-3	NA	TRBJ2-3	TGTGCCAGCAGCACGACAGGACCGCAAGATACGCAGTATTTT	CASSTTGPQDTQYF
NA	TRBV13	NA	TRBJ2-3	TGTGCCAGCAGCTTAACCATGACGCAGTATTTT	CASSLTMTQYF
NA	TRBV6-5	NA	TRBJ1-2	TGTGCCAGCAGATCAACAGGGTTCAGGGGCTACACCTTC	CASRSTGFRGYTF
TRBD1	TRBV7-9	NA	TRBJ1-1	TGTGCCAGCAGCTTACGGGGACAGGGGAGGTTCACTGAAGCTTTCTTT	CASSLRGQGRFTEAFF
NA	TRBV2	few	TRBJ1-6	TGTGCCAGCAGTGAGGTAGCAAATTCACCCCTCCACTTT	CASSEVANSPLHF
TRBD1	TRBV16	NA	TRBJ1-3	TGTGCCAGCAGCGAACAGGGGAAGGCTGGAAACACCATATATTTT	CASSEQGKAGNTIYF
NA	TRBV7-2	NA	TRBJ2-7	TGTGCCAGCAGCTCCACCGGGATTCCGGACTACGAGCAGTACTTC	CASSSTGIPDYEQYF
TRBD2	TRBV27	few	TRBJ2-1	TGTGCCAGCAGTTCCGATGGGACTAGCCTTTACAATGAGCAGTTCTTC	CASSSDGTSLYNEQFF
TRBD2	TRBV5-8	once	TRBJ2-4	TGTGCCAGCAGCCGTAGCGGGGGGTATTTAGAAAACATTCAGTACTTC	CASSRSGGYLENIQYF
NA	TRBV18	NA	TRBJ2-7	TGTGCCAGCTCACACGACCAGGGAATGTCCTACGAGCAGTACTTC	CASSHDQGMSYEQYF
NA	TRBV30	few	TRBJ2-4	TGTGCCTGGAGTGTAAGGCGGGACGCCAAAAACATTCAGTACTTC	CAWSVRRDAKNIQYF
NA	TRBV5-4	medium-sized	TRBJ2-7	TGTGCCAGCAGCTTGGCAGGGCTGACCTACGAGCAGTACTTC	CASSLAGLTYEQYF
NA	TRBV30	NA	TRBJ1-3	TGTGCCTGGCTCCAGGGTCGCTCTGGAAACACCATATATTTT	CAWLQGRSGNTIYF
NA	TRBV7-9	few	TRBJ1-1	TGTGCCAGCAGCGCCTGGACATCGGCTTTCTTT	CASSAWTSAFF
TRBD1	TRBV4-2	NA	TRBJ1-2	TGTGCCAGCAGCCAGCCGGGACAGACTAACTATGGCTACACCTTC	CASSQPGQTNYGYTF
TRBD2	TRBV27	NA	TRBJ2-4	TGTGCCAGCAGCGGACTAGCGGGGGGGCCTAGCAAAAACATTCAGTACTTC	CASSGLAGGPSKNIQYF
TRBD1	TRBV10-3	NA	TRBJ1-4	TGTGCCATCAGTGGGAACAGGGGACAGGGAGGAAGTAATGAAAAACTGTTTTTT	CAISGNRGQGGSNEKLFF
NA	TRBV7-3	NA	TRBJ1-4	TGTGCCAGCAGCTCACCCCCCGGGATCGGGGGTGAAAAACTGTTTTTT	CASSSPPGIGGEKLFF
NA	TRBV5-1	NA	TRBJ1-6	TGCGCCAGCACCGCCGGGGGGAGCGATAATTCACCCCTCCACTTT	CASTAGGSDNSPLHF
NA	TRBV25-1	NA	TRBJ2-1	TGTGCCAGCAGGTCTAACAGGGTGGGCAATGAGCAGTTCTTC	CASRSNRVGNEQFF
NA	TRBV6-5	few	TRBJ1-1	TGTGCCAGCCTGCCGGGGATGGGGAACACTGAAGCTTTCTTT	CASLPGMGNTEAFF
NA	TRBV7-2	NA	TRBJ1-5	TGTGCCAGCAGCTCCAATAGCAATCAGCCCCAGCATTTT	CASSSNSNQPQHF
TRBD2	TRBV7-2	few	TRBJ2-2	TGTGCCAGCAGCCTAGCGGGAGTTGTGGCCGGGGAGCTGTTTTTT	CASSLAGVVAGELFF
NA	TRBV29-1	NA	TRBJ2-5	TGCAGCTTCTATGGACCGTACGGGGAAGAGACCCAGTACTTC	CSFYGPYGEETQYF
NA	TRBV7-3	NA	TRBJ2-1	TGTGCCAGCAGCTCCTCTCCCAGTACCTACAATGAGCAGTTCTTC	CASSSSPSTYNEQFF
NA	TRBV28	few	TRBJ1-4	TGTGCCAGCAGGGTAGGGTTGAGTGAAAAACTGTTTTTT	CASRVGLSEKLFF
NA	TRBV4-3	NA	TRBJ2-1	TGCGCCAGCAGCCAAGACGATCAACAGGATTGGAAGGAGCAGTTCTTC	CASSQDDQQDWKEQFF
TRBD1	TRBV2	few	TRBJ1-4	TGTGCCAGCATGCGAGACAGGGGGGATGAAAAACTGTTTTTT	CASMRDRGDEKLFF
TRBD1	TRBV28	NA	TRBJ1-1	TGTGCCAGCAGTTTACTCGGGACAGGGTCGGCGGATTACACTGAAGCTTTCTTT	CASSLLGTGSADYTEAFF
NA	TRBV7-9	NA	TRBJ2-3	TGTGCCAGCAGCTTAGACAGGGCAGATACGCAGTATTTT	CASSLDRADTQYF
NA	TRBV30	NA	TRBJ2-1	TGTGCCTGGAGTCTCCGGGGAAGATCCTACAATGAGCAGTTCTTC	CAWSLRGRSYNEQFF